A single sample gave rise to the 25 T cell receptor beta chains below, sequenced in a study of blood T cell repertoires in COVID-19. Clones were read by immunoSEQ multiplex PCR, and TCRdb kept only the in-frame ones, dropping some. The table has roughly 210,000 clones, around four fifths seen once. The specimen was peripheral blood. These receptors were collected from a woman older than 75 with COVID-19, enrolled during active disease.

The chain couples TRBV30 to TRBJ1-5, with D tentatively TRBD1 (5 bases). Between the trimmed V and J ends, which lost 2 bases and 2 bases, there was a span of 10 bases. This CDR3 contains 14 residues. Germline CDR1 GTSNPN, CDR2 SVGIG (reference sequence). CDR3 in amino acids: CAWSKARGNQPQHF. CDR3 sequence (DNA): TGTGCCTGGAGTAAGGCCAGGGGCAATCAGCCCCAGCATTTT.

The rearrangement links TRBV28 to TRBJ1-5, with 8 bases matching TRBD1. Germline values: CDR1 MDHEN, CDR2 SYDVKM. V dropped 3 bases and J dropped 5; count of bases not matched to a gene: 6. The CDR3 totals 15 residues. The CDR3 sequence is CASSLTGARYQPQHF. CDR3 bases: TGTGCCAGCAGTTTGACAGGGGCGAGATATCAGCCCCAGCATTTT.

This clone was recorded only once. The rearrangement links TRBV12-5 to TRBJ2-5; 11 bases map to TRBD2. The CDR3 is 16 residues long. Germline V gives CDR1 LGHNT, CDR2 FRNRAP. Trimming took 0 bases from V and 2 from J; bases not matched to a gene: 2. The CDR3 sequence is CASGLVVAGGQETQYF. The CDR3 nucleotides read TGTGCTAGTGGTTTGGTAGTAGCGGGGGGGCAAGAGACCCAGTACTTC.

This sequence joins TRBV5-5 and TRBJ1-5; the D is unclear. Trimming shortened V by 0 bases and J by 1 base, and 8 bases separated the two germline ends. CDR3 size: 15 residues. Germline CDR1 is SGHKS and CDR2 is YYEKEE (reference sequence). CDR3 DNA: TGTGCCAGCAGCTTGGTGGGCAGCAGCAATCAGCCCCAGCATTTT. Translated, it gives CASSLVGSSNQPQHF. Filled out from reference TRBV5-5 and TRBJ1-5, the complete variable domain reads DAGVTQSPTHLIKTRGQQVTLRCSPISGHKSVSWYQQVLGQGPQFIFQYYEKEERGRGNFPDRFSARQFPNYSSELNVNALLLGDSALYLCASSLVGSSNQPQHFGDGTRLSIL.

This clone was seen only once. The chain couples TRBV5-1 to TRBJ2-2; the match to TRBD1 covers 8 bases. The CDR3 loop spans 15 amino acids. J lost 4 bases, V lost 4 bases, and 6 bases had no gene match. CDR1 and CDR2 (germline): SGHRS, YFSETQ. The chain's CDR3 is CASSRDRGGTGELFF. The CDR3 DNA reads TGCGCCAGCAGCCGAGACAGGGGAGGCACCGGGGAGCTGTTTTTT.

This chain links TRBV6-2 or TRBV6-3 with TRBJ2-7; the D is unclear. V was trimmed by 4 bases and J by 3 bases, leaving 4 bases between them. Germline V lookup: CDR1 MNHEY, CDR2 SVGEGT. The CDR3 loop spans 11 amino acids. The CDR3 loop is CASSSVYEQYF. The CDR3 bases are TGTGCCAGCAGTTCGGTCTACGAGCAGTACTTC.

The CDR3 nucleotides read TGTGCCAGCAGGCAGGGGATAAGTCAGCCCCAGCATTTT. Translated, it gives CASRQGISQPQHF. The chain uses TRBV6-5 and TRBJ1-5, with D perhaps TRBD1 (6 bases). The CDR3 covers 13 residues. Germline-derived CDR1 and CDR2 are MNHEY and SVGAGI. Trimming stripped 6 bases from V and 6 bases from J, with 12 bases between.

The chain has TRBV6-6 and TRBJ1-3, with 10 bases identical to TRBD1. Germline V gene data show CDR1 as MNHNY and CDR2 as SVGAGI (reference sequence). Trimming cost V 4 bases and J 2 bases; bases outside gene matches: 2. The length of the CDR3 is 15 residues. CDR3 bases: TGTGCCAGCAGTTCAGGGACAGGGGCTGGAAACACCATATATTTT. It codes for CASSSGTGAGNTIYF.

The gene calls are TRBV6-5 and TRBJ1-6; 7 positions match TRBD1. V lost 0 bases, J lost 7 bases, and 6 bases stayed unmatched. Looked up from germline, CDR1 is MNHEY and CDR2 is SVGAGI. This CDR3 is built from 16 residues. CDR3 loop: CASSYSDRVPNSPLHF. CDR3 bases: TGTGCCAGCAGTTACTCTGACAGGGTTCCGAATTCACCCCTCCACTTT.

The chain carries TRBV27 and TRBJ2-3, with a weak D call TRBD2 (5 bases). CDR1 is MNHEY and CDR2 is SMNVEV in the germline V gene (reference sequence). There are 16 residues in the CDR3. Trimming cost V 7 bases and J 5 bases, with 22 bases left between them. The CDR3 loop reads CASTTRPDLKVDTQYF. DNA for the CDR3: TGTGCCAGCACGACTCGACCGGACTTAAAAGTAGATACGCAGTATTTT.

The chain carries TRBV7-9 and TRBJ1-2, with 7 nucleotides matching TRBD1. The CDR3 runs to 15 residues. With V trimmed by 2 bases and J by 7 bases, 10 bases remained unmatched. Germline CDR1 and CDR2: SEHNR and FQNEAQ (reference sequence). The CDR3 sequence: CASSLNLVQGSGYTF. The CDR3 nucleotides are TGTGCCAGCAGCTTAAACTTGGTACAGGGGTCTGGCTACACCTTC.

The genes are TRBV5-4 and TRBJ2-5; no definite D call. CDR1 SGHNT and CDR2 YYREEE come from the germline V gene (reference sequence). The CDR3 covers 12 residues. V was clipped by 1 base and J by 4 bases, with 5 bases between them. In nucleotides, the CDR3 is TGTGCCAGCAGCTTGAAGCGAGAGACCCAGTACTTC. Its protein is CASSLKRETQYF.

The V gene is TRBV6-5, the J gene TRBJ1-4, with D tentatively TRBD1 (5 bases). The germline V and J ends were trimmed by 6 bases and 8 bases, with 13 bases remaining between them. Germline V CDR1 and CDR2: MNHEY, SVGAGI. The CDR3 contains 13 residues. Here the CDR3 DNA reads TGTGCCAGCAGAAACCCTGGGGGGGAAAAACTGTTTTTT. It yields the protein CASRNPGGEKLFF.

To note about this clone: In the same sample, other DNA sequences code for this CDR3. The genes are TRBV2 and TRBJ1-3, with 9 bases lining up with TRBD1. V lost 4 bases to trimming and J lost 0 bases; unmatched junction nucleotides: 1. CDR3 length equals 15 residues. Germline CDR1 is SNHLY and CDR2 is FYNNEI. The DNA for the CDR3 is TGTGCCAGCAGTGTGGACAGGGGCTCTGGAAACACCATATATTTT. Translating gives CASSVDRGSGNTIYF.

In its sample, this clone was seen a few times. The V and J genes are TRBV6-2 or TRBV6-3 and TRBJ2-1, with D possibly TRBD1 on 8 matching bases. The CDR3 extends over 15 amino acids. Looked up from germline, CDR1 is MNHEY and CDR2 is SVGEGT. Trimming removed 5 bases at V and 11 bases at J, with 22 bases between. The CDR3 here is CASSHQQGGIPKQFF. The CDR3 DNA reads as TGTGCCAGCAGTCACCAACAGGGGGGGATACCTAAGCAGTTCTTC.

The chain uses TRBV9 and TRBJ1-4; TRBD1 might be the D (6 bases). Germline-derived CDR1 and CDR2 are SGDLS and YYNGEE. V was shortened by 2 bases and J by 1 base, with 12 bases between the two germline ends. There are 16 residues in the CDR3. The CDR3 sequence is CASSVDTGQTNEKLFF. The CDR3 coding sequence is TGTGCCAGCAGCGTCGACACAGGGCAAACTAATGAAAAACTGTTTTTT.

The CDR3 DNA is TGTGCCAGCAGGCCGAGCGGGTCACCCCTCCACTTT. Translated: CASRPSGSPLHF. The genes are TRBV6-5 and TRBJ1-6, with D hard to call. Germline V gene data show CDR1 as MNHEY and CDR2 as SVGAGI. CDR3 size: 12 residues. Trimming stripped 6 bases from V and 10 bases from J, with 10 bases between.

The chain uses TRBV7-6 and TRBJ1-2; a weak D match, TRBD1 (6 bases). Trimming left V 0 bases short and J 7 bases short, with 15 bases between. Germline CDR1 is SGHVS and CDR2 is FNYEAQ. This CDR3 has 15 residues. The CDR3: CASSLALGANGGYTF. The CDR3 DNA follows: TGTGCCAGCAGCTTAGCGTTGGGGGCTAATGGTGGCTACACCTTC.

The V gene is TRBV3-1 (or the pseudogene TRBV3-2), the J gene TRBJ2-3; the D gene is possibly TRBD2 (7 bases). CDR1 LGHDT and CDR2 YNNKEL come from the germline V gene (reference sequence). CDR3 size: 14 residues. V shed 6 bases and J shed 5 bases, with 15 bases lying between them. CDR3 amino acids: CASRTPGGGDTQYF. Here the CDR3 DNA reads TGTGCCAGCAGGACTCCGGGGGGCGGAGATACGCAGTATTTT.

CDR3 region: CASSLPGVRAGELFF. In DNA form, the CDR3 reads TGCGCCAGCAGCTTGCCGGGGGTCCGTGCCGGGGAGCTGTTTTTT. The chain recombines TRBV5-1 with TRBJ2-2; weak D call: TRBD2 (6 bases). Trimming took off 1 base at V and 6 bases at J, with 13 bases between the two ends. Germline loops: CDR1 SGHRS, CDR2 YFSETQ. The CDR3 sequence is 15 residues long.

On this clone: Other DNA sequences in the same sample also yield this CDR3. The CDR3 loop reads CASSLGPDNEQFF. The CDR3 DNA reads as TGTGCCAGCAGCTTAGGGCCAGACAATGAGCAGTTCTTC. J is TRBJ2-1 and V is TRBV7-2; D is unclear. Germline CDR1 SGHTA, CDR2 FQGNSA. This CDR3 spans 13 amino acids. V dropped 1 base and J dropped 5 bases, with 6 bases sitting between them.

The chain uses TRBV6-5 and TRBJ2-2; D is perhaps TRBD2 (6 bases). Germline CDR1 MNHEY, CDR2 SVGAGI. V lost 5 bases to trimming and J lost 0 bases, with 7 bases between them. The CDR3 is 14 amino acids. CDR3 nucleotide sequence: TGTGCCAGCAGTCTAGCGACGAACACCGGGGAGCTGTTTTTT. Amino acids: CASSLATNTGELFF.

The chain recombines TRBV7-2 with TRBJ1-5; 7 positions match TRBD1. Germline V lookup: CDR1 SGHTA, CDR2 FQGNSA. This CDR3 region has 14 residues. V was clipped by 5 bases and J by 7 bases; unmatched bases: 8. The CDR3 DNA is TGTGCCAGCAGCCCAGGGGGAATAGGCCAGCCCCAGCATTTT. It codes for CASSPGGIGQPQHF.

CDR3 in DNA: TGTGCCAGCAGCTCGGGACTAGCGGGGGTGACCACAGATACGCAGTATTTT. Amino acids: CASSSGLAGVTTDTQYF. The chain employs TRBV7-9 and TRBJ2-3; 14 positions match TRBD2. The CDR3 is 17 amino acids. With 4 bases clipped from V and 2 bases from J, the junction kept 5 bases outside the gene matches. CDR1 is SEHNR and CDR2 is FQNEAQ in the germline V gene (reference sequence).

For the CDR3, the DNA is TGTGCCAGCAGTTACTATCCGAGTAGCTCTCACGAGCAGTACTTC. Its translation: CASSYYPSSSHEQYF. The rearrangement links TRBV6-5 to TRBJ2-7; no reliable D call. The CDR3 extends over 15 amino acids. With 1 base removed from V and 5 bases from J, the gap between germline ends came to 15 bases. Germline V gene lookup returns CDR1 MNHEY and CDR2 SVGAGI.